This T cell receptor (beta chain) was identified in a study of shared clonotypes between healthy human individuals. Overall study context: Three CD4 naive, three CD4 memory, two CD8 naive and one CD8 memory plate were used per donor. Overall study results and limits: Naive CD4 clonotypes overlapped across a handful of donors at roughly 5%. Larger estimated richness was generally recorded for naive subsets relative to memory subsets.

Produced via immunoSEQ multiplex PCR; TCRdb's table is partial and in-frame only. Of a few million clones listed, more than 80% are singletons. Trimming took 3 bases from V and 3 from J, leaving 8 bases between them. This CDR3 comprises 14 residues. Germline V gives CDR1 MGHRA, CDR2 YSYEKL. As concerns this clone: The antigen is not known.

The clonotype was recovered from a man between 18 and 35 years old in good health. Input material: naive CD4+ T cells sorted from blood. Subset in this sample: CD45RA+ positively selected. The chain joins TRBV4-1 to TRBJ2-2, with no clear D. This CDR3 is CASSHGRDTGELFF. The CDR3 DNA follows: TGCGCCAGCAGCCACGGACGGGACACCGGGGAGCTGTTTTTT.